These T cell receptor beta chains were read from a single sample in a study of T cells in lung cancer brain metastases. Some clones are missing from TCRdb's copy, which holds only in-frame ones; the method was immunoSEQ multiplex PCR. The table lists 550 to 700 clones, 85% to 90% of them singletons. Sequencing used tumor tissue from a brain metastasis. The receptors come from a woman aged 30 to 39 with non-small cell lung cancer that had spread to the brain. The CDR3 runs from the conserved cysteine through the conserved F or W. The D gene is left open where the match is weak. Expanded clones are given a class, and other clones once, few, many or no size at all.

D,V,size,J,DNA,CDR3
NA,TRBV4-1,NA,TRBJ2-1,TGCGCCAGCAGCCCAGGTCCGTTCAGCTCCTACAATGAGCAGTTCTTC,CASSPGPFSSYNEQFF
NA,TRBV19,NA,TRBJ1-1,TGTGCCAGTAGTACGATGGGGGGGAGGGGCCCTGAAGCTTTCTTT,CASSTMGGRGPEAFF
NA,TRBV30,NA,TRBJ2-1,TGTGCCTGGAGTGGGAGCAGGAGATACAATGAGCAGTTCTTC,CAWSGSRRYNEQFF
NA,TRBV7-9,once,TRBJ2-7,TGTGCCAGCAGCTTAGGGAGGGTACCCTACGAGCAGTACTTC,CASSLGRVPYEQYF
NA,TRBV30,NA,TRBJ2-1,TGTGCCTGGAGCGAACTCTTGAGGGGGGCCTTACAATACAATGAGCAGTTCTTC,CAWSELLRGALQYNEQFF
TRBD2,TRBV5-5,NA,TRBJ2-1,TGTGCCAGCAGCTTGGATGTCGGGAGGTACAATGAGCAGTTCTTC,CASSLDVGRYNEQFF
NA,TRBV7-8,once,TRBJ2-3,TGTGCCAGCAGCTTACAATCCGACGGTGTAGGGAGCACAGATACGCAGTATTTT,CASSLQSDGVGSTDTQYF
NA,TRBV2,NA,TRBJ2-7,TGTGCCAGCATAGACAGGACTAGACCCCCCTACGAGCAGTACTTC,CASIDRTRPPYEQYF
NA,TRBV5-1,NA,TRBJ2-6,TGCGCCAGCAGCTCATCCGCTGCTGGGGCCAACGTCCTGACTTTC,CASSSSAAGANVLTF
TRBD2,TRBV28,NA,TRBJ2-7,TGTGCCAGCAGTTCCCTCGCCACTTCGGGAGGCTCGTTCGAGCAGTACTTC,CASSSLATSGGSFEQYF
TRBD1,TRBV7-2,NA,TRBJ2-3,TGTGCCAGCAGCTTAATAGTGTTGGGGACAGGGAACACAGATACGCAGTATTTT,CASSLIVLGTGNTDTQYF
NA,TRBV11-2,once,TRBJ1-1,TGTGCCAGCAGCTCGCTTTCGGGAGTGAACACTGAAGCTTTCTTT,CASSSLSGVNTEAFF
NA,TRBV4-1,NA,TRBJ2-3,TGCGCCAGCAGCCATTTTACCGGCAGCACAGATACGCAGTATTTT,CASSHFTGSTDTQYF
NA,TRBV15,once,TRBJ1-2,TGTGCCACCAGCAGAGAGCTGGCGGAAGGCTACACCTTC,CATSRELAEGYTF
NA,TRBV28,NA,TRBJ2-3,TGTGCCAGCAGTCCCACCGACTGGGACCCAAAACCAGATACGCAGTATTTT,CASSPTDWDPKPDTQYF
TRBD1,TRBV27,NA,TRBJ1-1,TGTGCCAGCAGTCCCTTCCTGTCCCGGGACAGAGTCACTGAAGCTTTCTTT,CASSPFLSRDRVTEAFF
TRBD1,TRBV19,few,TRBJ2-4,TGTGCCAGCAACCGGGACAGCTCCAAAAACATTCAGTACTTC,CASNRDSSKNIQYF
TRBD2,TRBV7-2,NA,TRBJ2-7,TGTGCCAGCAGCTCAACCCCGACTAGCGGGGCCCTCTACGAGCAGTACTTC,CASSSTPTSGALYEQYF
NA,TRBV30,NA,TRBJ1-1,TGTGCCTGGAGCCGAGGTGACACTGAAGCTTTCTTT,CAWSRGDTEAFF
NA,TRBV5-6,NA,TRBJ2-3,TGTGCCAGCAGAGTGGGGCTAGGATACACAGATACGCAGTATTTT,CASRVGLGYTDTQYF
NA,TRBV7-9,once,TRBJ1-3,TGTGCCAGCAGCAAATCGACAGGCCTCTCTGGAAACACCATATATTTT,CASSKSTGLSGNTIYF
TRBD1,TRBV19,NA,TRBJ2-7,TGTGCCAGTACCCCGGGACAGGCAGGCGAGCAGTACTTC,CASTPGQAGEQYF
TRBD1,TRBV7-9,NA,TRBJ2-5,TGTGCCAGCACCATAGGCCAGGGGACAGGTAGACAAGAGACCCAGTACTTC,CASTIGQGTGRQETQYF
TRBD2,TRBV6-6,NA,TRBJ2-7,TGTGCCAGCAGTTTCGTGACTAGCGGGAGAACTTACGAGCAGTACTTC,CASSFVTSGRTYEQYF
NA,TRBV19,NA,TRBJ1-5,TGTGCCACCAGACGGGACAATAGCAATCAGCCCCAGCATTTT,CATRRDNSNQPQHF
NA,TRBV28,NA,TRBJ2-5,TGTGCCAGCAGTCAGGGACGGATCCAAGAGACCCAGTACTTC,CASSQGRIQETQYF
NA,TRBV28,NA,TRBJ1-3,TGTGCCAGCAGCTACCGGGACGGCTCTGGAAACACCATATATTTT,CASSYRDGSGNTIYF
NA,TRBV5-8,NA,TRBJ2-6,TGTGCCAGCTTCTTTGCTTCCACACAAAGTCGGGCCAACGTCCTGACTTTC,CASFFASTQSRANVLTF
NA,TRBV9,NA,TRBJ2-3,TGTGCCAGCAGCGACCCTGGGGACCTGACAGATACGCAGTATTTT,CASSDPGDLTDTQYF
NA,TRBV5-1,NA,TRBJ2-5,TGCGCCAGCAGCCAAGGGACCCACAAGGGAGAGACCCAGTACTTC,CASSQGTHKGETQYF
NA,TRBV19,NA,TRBJ2-7,TGTGCCAGTAGTATACAGGCTTCCTACGAGCAGTACTTC,CASSIQASYEQYF
TRBD2,TRBV5-1,NA,TRBJ2-7,TGCGCCAGCAGCAACGGTGGTAGCGGGGGCAACGAGCAGTACTTC,CASSNGGSGGNEQYF
TRBD1,TRBV27,NA,TRBJ2-7,TGTGCCAGCAGTTTGACAGGGGCGGACTACGAGCAGTACTTC,CASSLTGADYEQYF
NA,TRBV29-1,few,TRBJ2-1,TGCAGCGTTGAGTCCCCTTCACGGAGCTCCTACAATGAGCAGTTCTTC,CSVESPSRSSYNEQFF
NA,TRBV7-8,NA,TRBJ2-7,TGTGCCAGCAGCTTAGCCCAGGGCTCAGCCTACGAGCAGTACTTC,CASSLAQGSAYEQYF
NA,TRBV7-9,NA,TRBJ1-1,TGTGCCAGCAGCTTAGCGGCAGGGGCCAGCACTGAAGCTTTCTTT,CASSLAAGASTEAFF
NA,TRBV30,NA,TRBJ2-2,TGTGCCTGGAAAGTACAGGACGCGAACACCGGGGAGCTGTTTTTT,CAWKVQDANTGELFF
NA,TRBV6-6,NA,TRBJ2-3,TGTGCCAGCAGTCCCGATGGGGATACGCAGTATTTT,CASSPDGDTQYF
NA,TRBV19,NA,TRBJ2-7,TGTGCCAGTAGTATAGGTAACAGGGCCGAGCAGTACTTC,CASSIGNRAEQYF
NA,TRBV7-8,NA,TRBJ2-7,TGTGCCAGCAGCTTAGGTTACTACGAGCAGTACTTC,CASSLGYYEQYF
NA,TRBV25-1,NA,TRBJ2-5,TGTGCCAGCGGTCAAGAGACCCAGTACTTC,CASGQETQYF
NA,TRBV28,NA,TRBJ1-3,TGTGCCAGCAGGATGGAGGGGAACTCTGGAAACACCATATATTTT,CASRMEGNSGNTIYF
TRBD1,TRBV6-5,NA,TRBJ1-1,TGTGCCAGCAGCAACAACAGGGGGTTAAACACTGAAGCTTTCTTT,CASSNNRGLNTEAFF
NA,TRBV6-1,NA,TRBJ2-7,TGTGCCAGCAGTGCCGACTGGGACTACGAGCAGTACTTC,CASSADWDYEQYF
TRBD1,TRBV7-3,NA,TRBJ1-2,TGTGCCAGCAGCTTATCCGGGACAGGGGACTATGGCTACACCTTC,CASSLSGTGDYGYTF
NA,TRBV19,NA,TRBJ1-1,TGTGCCAGTAGTAAAGAGTCAGGGTTAACTTTCTTT,CASSKESGLTFF
NA,TRBV28,NA,TRBJ1-1,TGTGCCAGCATGGGAGGGGTAGGGTACACTGAAGCTTTTTTT,CASMGGVGYTEAFF
TRBD2,TRBV19,NA,TRBJ2-1,TGTGCCAGTACGACTAGCGGGAGCAACGAGCAGTTCTTC,CASTTSGSNEQFF
TRBD1,TRBV4-1,few,TRBJ2-7,TGCGCCAGCAGCCCCGAGGGACAGGTGGTAGACTACGAGCAGTACTTC,CASSPEGQVVDYEQYF